This T cell receptor (beta chain) was captured in a study of blood T cell repertoires in COVID-19 (dated by TCRdb to the early 2020s). At the level of the whole study: For ImmuneRACE Cohort 3, a participant was defined as recovered based on two consecutive negative NP/OP PCR tests, clearance by a healthcare professional, or resolution of symptoms. Samples from collaborators originated in the United States, Italy and Spain and spanned both the acute and convalescent phases of COVID-19. The prospective study material was composed of cDNA or gDNA derived from T cells, B-cell-depleted T cells, or PBMCs. Subjects who had been exposed to COVID-19, were actively infected with it, or had recovered from it provided the deeply sampled blood TCRbeta repertoires that made up the dataset. The repertoires were released in a freely available public database intended as a resource for research on the immune response to SARS-CoV-2. The samples were drawn from two sources: the first 160 participants of the ongoing ImmuneRACE study, and 950 to 1,500 subjects contributed by 6 global collaborators. Nearly every sample came with metadata listing a de-identified subject ID, COVID-19 status, age in years and sex. Where HLA class I and class II types were available, the types were taken from metadata supplied by the sample provider, not from assay-based typing. Summary of the overall study and its limitations: How much clinical and demographic metadata was included differed by source and by participant, and the metadata was provided uncurated.

Comment on this clone: Its recognized antigen is unknown. No base qualities exist here, and no much larger clone lies one base off it.

The immunoSEQ Assay, a bias-controlled multiplex PCR, was used to amplify TCRbeta CDR3 regions from genomic DNA. The paper's processing steps were these. The number of nucleated cells in each sample was estimated from the amplification of reference gene primers within the assay. Sequence reads were collapsed and filtered to measure the absolute abundance of every unique TCRbeta CDR3 rearrangement. For each sample, productive Simpson clonality was calculated as the square root of Simpson's diversity index across productive rearrangements. TCRdb carries this immuneACCESS record with in-frame sequences only. Its versions omit some clonotypes, under half of them owing to an unresolved V gene in the studies checked, with the rest unexplained. Clone size and V and J calls were adopted from that table, with D and trimming inferred from the DNA. The sample data list about 230,000 clones, and 85% to 90% of these were observed just once. The ten largest clones capture over 3% of the sample.

V was cut back by 0 bases and J by 2 bases, leaving a gap of 7 bases between them. The germline V gene specifies LGHNA as CDR1 and YNFKEQ as CDR2. Including cysteine and phenylalanine, the CDR3 has 14 amino acids. Here the CDR3 DNA is all that survives: 42 bases in frame from base 1. In the prospective study, participants were roughly 18 to 100 years old, resided in under 30 geographic areas of the United States, and were enrolled through a virtual design. Cohort assignment in the prospective study relied on participant-reported clinical history from a screening survey and a study questionnaire. In the prospective study, whole blood, serum and a nasopharyngeal or oropharyngeal swab were collected from each participant by mobile phlebotomists. Over an approximately 2-month period, participants in the prospective study had the option of providing additional blood draws and questionnaires. Before DNA extraction, prospective study blood samples were shipped either frozen or at room temperature.

Sequencing used PBMCs or T cells enriched from blood (not recorded which). The chain is encoded by TRBV4-2 joined to TRBJ2-5; no D gene is confidently identified. The sequence was obtained from a woman between 50 and 59 years old in a cohort exposed to, infected with or recovered from COVID-19 (not recorded which). The sequenced DNA: TGTGCCAGCAGCCAAGAACACAGACAAGAGACCCAGTACTTC. This codes for CASSQEHRQETQYF.